These 11 T cell receptor beta chains were sequenced from one sample in a study of blood T cell repertoires in COVID-19. Generated by immunoSEQ multiplex PCR, the TCRdb table keeps only in-frame clones and is missing some. Here the sample spans 180,000 or so clones, about 91% being singletons. Material: peripheral blood. The receptors were sampled from a woman aged 25 to 39 with acute or convalescent COVID-19.

This clone has a single count. The CDR3 protein is CATSDSRQKTDTQYF. CDR3 sequence (DNA): TGTGCCACCAGTGATTCCAGACAGAAGACAGATACGCAGTATTTT. The chain joins TRBV24-1 to TRBJ2-3, with D possibly TRBD1 on 5 matching bases. This CDR3 region has 15 residues. Germline V lookup: CDR1 KGHDR, CDR2 SFDVKD. V lost 2 bases, J lost 3 bases, and 11 bases lay in between.

The rearrangement joins TRBV11-2 to TRBJ2-3; no firm D call. Germline-derived CDR1 and CDR2 are SGHAT and FQNNGV. CDR3 length: 15 amino acids. Trimming took 2 bases from V and 1 from J, leaving 10 bases between them. The CDR3 nucleotides read TGTGCCAGCAGCTTAACTCGCGCACGCACAGATACGCAGTATTTT. It yields the protein CASSLTRARTDTQYF.

The V call is TRBV27, the J call TRBJ1-4; 9 nucleotides agree with TRBD1. Germline V lookup: CDR1 MNHEY, CDR2 SMNVEV (reference sequence). The CDR3 totals 14 residues. Losses at the gene ends were 5 bases for V and 8 bases for J; bases not matched to a gene: 6. The CDR3 coding sequence is TGTGCCAGCAGTCAAACTGACAGGGGGGAAAAACTGTTTTTT. This codes for CASSQTDRGEKLFF.

The V call is TRBV12-2, the J call TRBJ2-7; the D call TRBD1 from the table was never checked on the DNA. TRBV12-2 is a known pseudogene. CDR3 size: 15 residues. In nucleotides, the CDR3 is TGTGCAAGTCGCTTACCCGGACAGCTCACCTACGAGCAGTACTTC. Translation gives CASRLPGQLTYEQYF.

This chain uses TRBV5-4 with TRBJ2-3; possibly TRBD2 for D (5 bases). CDR1 is SGHNT and CDR2 is YYREEE in the germline V gene (reference sequence). This CDR3 is 16 amino acids long. The V gene lost 3 bases and the J gene lost 2 bases, with 16 bases spanning the gap. CDR3 loop: CASSSFQERPTDTQYF. CDR3 in DNA: TGTGCCAGCAGCTCGTTTCAGGAGCGGCCCACAGATACGCAGTATTTT.

The V gene is TRBV19, the J gene TRBJ1-2; D unclear. The ends were cut back, 0 bases at V and 0 bases at J, with 14 bases in the middle. This CDR3 is built from 17 residues. The germline gives CDR1 LNHDA, CDR2 SQIVND (reference sequence). The CDR3 sequence is CASSIDTSHSPNYGYTF. Written as DNA, the CDR3 is TGTGCCAGTAGTATAGATACGTCGCACAGCCCTAACTATGGCTACACCTTC.

V gene TRBV20-1 combines with J gene TRBJ2-1; TRBD2 is a possible D gene (5 bases). This CDR3 is 13 amino acids long. Between the trimmed V and J ends, which lost 3 bases and 12 bases, there was a span of 18 bases. Germline lookup yields CDR1 DFQATT and CDR2 SNEGSKA (reference sequence). In nucleotides, the CDR3 is TGCAGTGCTAGTGGGGAGACTGAGATTTGGCAGTTCTTC. This sequence encodes CSASGETEIWQFF.

The chain recombines TRBV11-2 with TRBJ2-7; 9 bases line up with TRBD2. Germline CDR1 reads SGHAT; CDR2 reads FQNNGV. Losses at the gene ends were 1 base for V and 2 bases for J; bases not matched to a gene: 6. The CDR3 contains 16 residues. The CDR3 DNA follows: TGTGCCAGCAGCTTAGGTAGCGGGAGTATCCCCTACGAGCAGTACTTC. Its protein is CASSLGSGSIPYEQYF.

The chain carries TRBV28 and TRBJ2-3; tentatively, D is TRBD1 (5 bases). Germline V gene data show CDR1 as MDHEN and CDR2 as SYDVKM. Trimming took 8 bases from V and 0 from J, leaving 12 bases between them. CDR3 size: 14 residues. The CDR3: CASVGQPSTDTQYF. CDR3 in DNA: TGTGCCAGCGTGGGGCAGCCTAGCACAGATACGCAGTATTTT.

V usage is TRBV9 and J usage is TRBJ2-5; 8 bases align to TRBD2. Unmatched junction bases numbered 19, after V lost 3 bases and J lost 3 bases. This CDR3 is 19 amino acids long. CDR1 and CDR2 (germline): SGDLS, YYNGEE. CDR3 sequence: CASSAPEVGHQAGEETQYF. The CDR3 nucleotides are TGTGCCAGCAGCGCCCCGGAGGTGGGGCATCAAGCGGGAGAAGAGACCCAGTACTTC.

The V gene is TRBV11-2, the J gene TRBJ2-1, with D unclear. The CDR3 is made up of 11 amino acids. The germline V gene has CDR1 SGHAT and CDR2 FQNNGV. V was pared by 5 bases and J by 4 bases, with 3 bases between. CDR3 region: CASSPYNEQFF. DNA of the CDR3: TGTGCCAGCAGCCCGTACAATGAGCAGTTCTTC. The full variable domain, its missing parts supplied by reference TRBV11-2 and TRBJ2-1, is EAGVAQSPRYKIIEKRQSVAFWCNPISGHATLYWYQQILGQGPKLLIQFQNNGVVDDSQLPKDRFSAERLKGVDSTLKIQPAKLEDSAVYLCASSPYNEQFFGPGTRLTVL.